The 19 T cell receptor beta chains below were found in one sample sequenced in a study of regulatory T cells in long-lasting Graves disease. Researchers made TCR beta libraries by using iRepertoire HTBI primers and running Arm-PCR on CDR3 regions. TCRdb re-called the multiplex PCR reads with MiXCR, one entry per CDR3 protein. The profile shows about 460,000 distinct CDR3 sequences, about 14% of them singletons. The time point: newly diagnosed GD, antithyroid drugs for less than 3 months. Following extraction of RNA from PBMCs, that RNA was used to make the TCR library. This sample also appeared in a second study, on T cells in Graves' hyperthyroidism and ophthalmopathy.

Sample: peripheral blood mononuclear cells (PBMCs), taken at new diagnosis, from a patient treated with antithyroid drugs. These receptors all stem from a woman aged 45 to 65 with Graves disease.

This clonotype was recorded at least ten times. This chain links TRBV6-1 with TRBJ1-1; a weak D match, TRBD1 (5 bases). Trimming shortened V by 6 bases and J by 1 base, and 12 bases separated the two germline ends. Per germline, CDR1 MNHNS and CDR2 SASEGT. The CDR3 loop spans 14 amino acids. The CDR3, as DNA: TGTGCCAGCAGCGAGTGGGACCCGAACACTGAAGCTTTCTTT. The encoded protein is CASSEWDPNTEAFF.

This clonotype was picked up many times. The chain combines TRBV20-1 with TRBJ1-2; tentative D call: TRBD1 (6 bases). Trimming pared 6 bases from V and 8 bases from J, leaving 16 bases between. The CDR3 covers 12 residues. Germline assignment: CDR1 DFQATT and CDR2 SNEGSKA (reference sequence). CDR3 nucleotide sequence: TGCAGTGCCCCCCGGGGGGGCACGGGCTACACCTTC. This codes for CSAPRGGTGYTF.

This clonotype has a handful of counts. The chain couples TRBV7-3 to TRBJ2-7; the match to TRBD2 covers 8 bases. V lost 5 bases, J lost 4 bases, and 10 bases stayed unmatched. Per the germline V gene, CDR1 is SGHTA and CDR2 is FQGTGA. The CDR3 consists of 15 residues. CDR3 protein: CASSQDSGSGYEQYF. The CDR3 DNA follows: TGTGCCAGCAGCCAAGACAGCGGGAGTGGGTACGAGCAGTACTTC.

Details on this clonotype: This may arise from a read error, as a much more abundant clone is one base away. The chain uses TRBV11-2 and TRBJ2-7; D uncertain. The CDR3 runs to 12 residues. Between the trimmed V and J ends, which lost 7 bases and 4 bases, there was a span of 11 bases. Germline CDR1 reads SGHAT; CDR2 reads FQNNGV. The CDR3 DNA reads as TGTGCCAGCAACTTTGTAGAATACGAGCAGTACTTC. The encoded protein is CASNFVEYEQYF.

This clonotype was observed a handful of times. CDR3 bases: TGTGCCAGCAGGGGTAAGGGACAGGGATTGTGGCAGTTCTTC. As protein: CASRGKGQGLWQFF. The V and J genes are TRBV28 and TRBJ2-1, with TRBD1 identical over 9 bases. Looked up from germline, CDR1 is MDHEN and CDR2 is SYDVKM. V gave up 6 bases and J gave up 12 bases; unmatched junction bases: 12. CDR3 length: 14 residues.

This clonotype was seen ten or more times. The rearrangement uses TRBV6-5 and TRBJ2-7; D uncertain. Germline-derived CDR1 and CDR2 are MNHEY and SVGAGI. This CDR3 spans 16 amino acids. Trimming left V 2 bases short and J 3 bases short, with 17 bases between. In nucleotides, the CDR3 is TGTGCCAGCAGTTACGACCCCCCCGGAACTATCTACGAGCAGTACTTC. Translated, it gives CASSYDPPGTIYEQYF.

This clonotype was counted at least ten times. The chain employs TRBV2 and TRBJ2-7; 14 positions match TRBD2. V lost 11 bases, J lost 0 bases, and 6 bases stayed unmatched. This CDR3 has 15 residues. Germline V lookup: CDR1 SNHLY, CDR2 FYNNEI. In nucleotides, the CDR3 is TGTGCCTCCAGTGGACTAGCGGGAGGCTCCTACGAGCAGTACTTC. Its translation is CASSGLAGGSYEQYF.

This clonotype turned up a few times. The V gene is TRBV19, the J gene TRBJ1-1; 7 positions agree with TRBD1. CDR3 length equals 12 residues. The V segment lost 4 bases and the J segment 7 bases; nucleotides outside the gene matches: 3. In germline, CDR1 is LNHDA, CDR2 SQIVND (reference sequence). In DNA form, the CDR3 reads TGTGCCAGTAGTACAAGACAGGGTGAAGCTTTCTTT. It yields the protein CASSTRQGEAFF.

This clonotype occurred many times. The V and J genes are TRBV18 and TRBJ2-5; TRBD1 matches 7 bases. This CDR3 has 15 residues. Germline V gene sequence: CDR1 KGHSH, CDR2 LQKENI. The J segment lost 4 bases and the V segment lost 3 bases, leaving 8 bases of the junction unmatched. This chain's CDR3 is CASSPGTDSGETQYF. CDR3 sequence (DNA): TGTGCCAGCTCACCTGGGACAGATTCAGGAGAGACCCAGTACTTC.

This clonotype was picked up a small number of times. V is TRBV4-1 and J is TRBJ2-2; D may be TRBD2 (6 bases). The CDR3 totals 16 residues. Germline V CDR1 and CDR2: MGHRA, YSYEKL. The germline V and J ends were trimmed by 5 bases and 4 bases, with 17 bases remaining between them. CDR3 bases: TGCGCCAGCAGCGATCGGCGGGAACCGCGCACCGGGGAGCTGTTTTTT. Residues: CASSDRREPRTGELFF.

This clonotype has at least ten counts. V usage is TRBV6-5 and J usage is TRBJ2-7; TRBD1 is a possible D gene (5 bases). The V gene's germline CDR1 is MNHEY and CDR2 SVGAGI. Trimming pared 2 bases from V and 3 bases from J, leaving 8 bases between. The CDR3 covers 13 residues. CDR3 nucleotide sequence: TGTGCCAGCAGTTACGACAGTGACTACGAGCAGTACTTC. Protein sequence: CASSYDSDYEQYF.

This clonotype has a count of ten or more. The chain joins TRBV2 to TRBJ1-1; D not certain. This CDR3 spans 13 amino acids. CDR1 and CDR2 from the germline V gene are SNHLY and FYNNEI. Deletions cut 8 bases from V and 3 bases from J, with 13 bases between. CDR3 loop: CASRRGWDTEAFF. In DNA form, the CDR3 reads TGTGCCAGCCGACGAGGGTGGGACACTGAAGCTTTCTTT.

This clonotype was counted many times. V usage is TRBV11-2 and J usage is TRBJ2-1, with D maybe TRBD2 (6 bases). The ends were cut back, 5 bases at V and 5 bases at J, with 13 bases in the middle. Germline CDR1 is SGHAT and CDR2 is FQNNGV. This CDR3 has 14 amino acids. This CDR3 is CASSLRTTDNEQFF. CDR3 DNA: TGTGCCAGCAGCCTAAGGACTACCGACAATGAGCAGTTCTTC.

The chain recombines TRBV6-1 with TRBJ2-5; 8 nucleotides match TRBD1. With 2 bases clipped from V and 2 bases from J, the junction kept 4 bases outside the gene matches. Germline CDR1 is MNHNS and CDR2 is SASEGT. The CDR3 totals 15 residues. The CDR3 here is CASSEFQGAQETQYF. CDR3 sequence (DNA): TGTGCCAGCAGTGAATTCCAGGGGGCACAAGAGACCCAGTACTTC.

This clonotype was recorded at least ten times. The chain is built from TRBV28 and TRBJ2-1; 12 bases map to TRBD2. J was trimmed by 3 bases and V by 4 bases; bases with no gene match: 13. The CDR3 contains 19 residues. Germline V gene lookup returns CDR1 MDHEN and CDR2 SYDVKM. The CDR3 protein is CASSWWTGRTSGNYNEQFF. CDR3 nucleotide sequence: TGTGCCAGCAGTTGGTGGACAGGTCGGACTAGCGGGAACTACAATGAGCAGTTCTTC.

The sample holds many counts of this clonotype. The rearrangement uses TRBV14 and TRBJ1-1; D is ambiguous. Germline V gene lookup returns CDR1 SGHDN and CDR2 FVKESK. This CDR3 comprises 16 residues. The V and J ends lost 1 base and 0 bases respectively, with 12 bases between them. The CDR3 here is CASSQVEGLMNTEAFF. In nucleotides, the CDR3 is TGTGCCAGCAGCCAAGTTGAGGGCTTGATGAACACTGAAGCTTTCTTT.

This clonotype appeared many times. The chain uses TRBV12-3 or TRBV12-4 and TRBJ2-1; D unresolved. Trimming took off 3 bases at V and 0 bases at J, with 15 bases between the two ends. The CDR3 sequence is 17 residues long. The CDR3, as DNA: TGTGCCAGCAGTTTGCCCGGGTTTGGAAGCTCCTACAATGAGCAGTTCTTC. As protein: CASSLPGFGSSYNEQFF.

At least ten counts were recorded for this clonotype. The chain links TRBV6-5 to TRBJ1-4, with TRBD1 matching over 10 bases. CDR3 length: 15 residues. Germline V gene data show CDR1 as MNHEY and CDR2 as SVGAGI. Unmatched junction bases numbered 4, after V lost 2 bases and J lost 7 bases. This chain's CDR3 is CASSYAGTGVEKLFF. The CDR3 DNA sequence: TGTGCCAGCAGTTACGCCGGGACAGGGGTTGAAAAACTGTTTTTT.

V is TRBV7-3 and J is TRBJ1-2; 8 bases align to TRBD1. Germline V gene sequence: CDR1 SGHTA, CDR2 FQGTGA. The junction had 10 bases not matched to a gene; V was cut back by 6 bases and J by 7 bases. The CDR3 totals 14 residues. The CDR3 region has the DNA TGTGCCAGCAGTTCCGGGACAGGTCTCGGTGGCTACACCTTC. It specifies CASSSGTGLGGYTF.